Included here is one TCR beta chain sequence, with context. Participants' reported clinical history set cohort assignment. Recovery meant two consecutive negative NP/OP PCR tests, professional clearance, or resolved symptoms. The CDR3 runs to 14 residues. Germline CDR1 and CDR2: MNHEY and SMNVEV (reference sequence). Trimming removed 0 bases at V and 5 bases at J, with 10 bases between. The sample originates from a study of blood T cell repertoires in COVID-19. Study as a whole: Collection of acute and convalescent COVID-19 samples took place in the United States, Italy and Spain. T cells, B-cell-depleted T cells, or PBMCs provided the cDNA or gDNA that served as material.

Assay: immunoSEQ multiplex PCR; the TCRdb copy retains only in-frame clones and omits some. The table lists about 180,000 clones, 88% of them singletons. This clonotype originated in a woman aged 18-29 years who had recovered from COVID-19. V gene TRBV27 combines with J gene TRBJ1-2; D is uncertain. Input material: PBMCs or T cells enriched from blood (not recorded which). The CDR3 DNA reads as TGTGCCAGCAGTTTATCGGCCCAGGAATATGGCTACACCTTC. This gives the protein CASSLSAQEYGYTF.